Listed here is a single T cell receptor beta chain. Its antigen is not yet known. No base qualities exist here, and no much larger clone lies one base off it. The sample is drawn from a study of blood T cell repertoires in COVID-19 (dated by TCRdb to 2020 to 2022). With regard to the full study: Samples from collaborators originated in the United States, Italy and Spain and spanned both the acute and convalescent phases of COVID-19. The prospective study material was composed of cDNA or gDNA derived from T cells, B-cell-depleted T cells, or PBMCs. Subjects who had been exposed to COVID-19, were actively infected with it, or had recovered from it provided the deeply sampled blood TCRbeta repertoires that made up the dataset. The repertoires were released in a freely available public database intended as a resource for research on the immune response to SARS-CoV-2. Samples were obtained from the ongoing ImmuneRACE study (first 160 participants) and from about 1,300 subjects provided by 6 global collaborators. The sample metadata nearly always contained a de-identified subject ID, COVID-19 status, age in years and sex. Where available, HLA class I and class II types were obtained from metadata supplied by the sample provider rather than from assay-based typing.

V is cut by 7 bases and J by 5 bases, and the space between the germline ends is 15 bases. Looking up the germline V gene (reference sequence) yields CDR1 LGHDT and CDR2 YNNKEL. The CDR3 runs 13 residues from the cysteine to the phenylalanine. CDR3 DNA is the only sequence kept; it has 39 bases, read in frame from the first base. One collaborating source in Seattle enrolled patients while the patients were actively infected and followed the patients over time throughout the course of disease. Each collaborating institution followed its own protocols to collect whole blood in K2EDTA tubes. For TCRbeta analysis, collaborator samples were shipped as frozen whole blood, as isolated PBMCs, or as DNA extracted from either sample type. TCRbeta CDR3 regions were amplified from genomic DNA using the immunoSEQ Assay, a bias-controlled multiplex PCR. The paper's data handling went like this. The number of nucleated cells in each sample was estimated by amplification of reference gene primers within the assay. To quantify the absolute abundance of each unique TCRbeta CDR3 rearrangement, sequence reads were collapsed and filtered. For each sample, productive Simpson clonality was calculated as the square root of Simpson's diversity index across productive rearrangements. TCRdb carries this immuneACCESS record with in-frame sequences only. Its versions omit some clonotypes, under half of them owing to an unresolved V gene in the studies checked, with the rest unexplained. For V, J and clone size, that table is used; D and trimming come from the DNA. This sample is represented by around 280,000 clones; 89% of them were singletons. The biggest ten clones account for 11% of the sample.

General findings and caveats noted by the study authors: Clinical and demographic metadata were provided uncurated, with the amount varying by source and participant.

The V gene is TRBV3-1 (or the pseudogene TRBV3-2) and the J gene is TRBJ2-7, with the identity of the D gene unclear. Sequenced sample: peripheral blood. The TCR comes from a woman in her twenties or thirties with COVID-19, enrolled during active disease. CDR3 protein: CASTSNLVHEQYF. The sequenced DNA: TGTGCCAGCACTTCAAACTTAGTCCACGAGCAGTACTTC.